This is a list of T cell receptor beta chains from one sample in a study of T cells in Graves' hyperthyroidism and ophthalmopathy. From the multiplex PCR reads, TCRdb called clonotypes with MiXCR, one entry per CDR3 protein. The sample holds roughly 750,000 distinct CDR3 sequences, 16% seen once. The source material was blood. The receptors stem from a man between 18 and 29 years old with Graves' hyperthyroidism. Each CDR3 is given with its conserved first and last residue. The order of the fields is J gene, V gene, CDR3 protein.

j_gene: TRBJ1-5; v_gene: TRBV28; CDR3aa: CASSLFSVVRVQPQHF
j_gene: TRBJ2-7; v_gene: TRBV28; CDR3aa: CASSPQPGAYEQYF
j_gene: TRBJ2-3; v_gene: TRBV10-3; CDR3aa: CAISEWGTDTQYF
j_gene: TRBJ1-1; v_gene: TRBV6-2/TRBV6-3; CDR3aa: CASSYSRGQGNTEAFF
j_gene: TRBJ2-1; v_gene: TRBV19; CDR3aa: CASRLAGEVEQFF
j_gene: TRBJ2-7; v_gene: TRBV6-2/TRBV6-3; CDR3aa: CASSSSGEYEQYF
j_gene: TRBJ2-1; v_gene: TRBV29-1; CDR3aa: CSVESREVYNEQFF
j_gene: TRBJ2-3; v_gene: TRBV19; CDR3aa: CASTKGTGTDTQYF
j_gene: TRBJ2-3; v_gene: TRBV24-1; CDR3aa: CATRPTGTGVTQYF
j_gene: TRBJ2-1; v_gene: TRBV5-1; CDR3aa: CASSLGLLRQSYNERFF
j_gene: TRBJ1-5; v_gene: TRBV2; CDR3aa: CASSEAKNRGVQPQHF
j_gene: TRBJ1-1; v_gene: TRBV5-1; CDR3aa: CASSFGWKVTEAFF
j_gene: TRBJ1-2; v_gene: TRBV18; CDR3aa: CASSSWTGTNYGYTF